These T cell receptor beta chains were read from a single sample in a study of blood T cell repertoires in COVID-19. Assay: immunoSEQ multiplex PCR; the TCRdb copy retains only in-frame clones and omits some. The table shows approximately 390,000 clones, with roughly 86% occurring only once. Material for sequencing was peripheral blood. The receptor set was obtained from a woman aged 55-70 years with COVID-19, enrolled during active disease. The CDR3 runs from the conserved cysteine through the conserved F or W. D genes are given only for firm matches. Not all rows give a size; the values are once, few, many and, for expanded clones, a class.

V,J,size,D,DNA,CDR3
TRBV12-5,TRBJ2-7,-,-,TGTGCTAGTGGTATCGGGGGATCCTACGAGCAGTACTTC,CASGIGGSYEQYF
TRBV21-1,TRBJ2-2,-,-,TGTGCCAGCAGCAACCACCCGACAGAAGACACCGGGGAGCTGTTTTTT,CASSNHPTEDTGELFF
TRBV2,TRBJ1-2,-,TRBD1,TGTGCCAGCAGTGGACGGACAGGGTCAGCCTATGGCTACACCTTC,CASSGRTGSAYGYTF
TRBV4-1,TRBJ2-1,-,-,TGCGCCAGCAGCCAAGAAAGGGGCCGAAGCTCCTACAATGAGCAGTTCTTC,CASSQERGRSSYNEQFF
TRBV7-9,TRBJ2-7,once,TRBD1,TGTGCCAGCAGCTGGACAGGTTTTAGCCACGAGCAGTACTTC,CASSWTGFSHEQYF
TRBV29-1,TRBJ2-1,-,TRBD2,TGCAGCGTTTCACCGGGACTAGCCGGGTATGAGCAGTTCTTC,CSVSPGLAGYEQFF
TRBV6-5,TRBJ1-5,-,-,TGTGCCAGCAGTCGGGGGGGGGACCAGCCCCAGCATTTT,CASSRGGDQPQHF
TRBV19,TRBJ2-1,-,-,TGTGCCAGTAAGTTCAGCTCCTACAATGAGCAGTTCTTC,CASKFSSYNEQFF
TRBV27,TRBJ2-7,-,TRBD1,TGTGCCAGCGGGAAGGGGGCGTACTACGAGCAGTACTTC,CASGKGAYYEQYF
TRBV5-5,TRBJ2-3,-,TRBD2,TGTGCCAGCAGCTGGAGACTAGCGGGGGACGCAGATACGCAGTATTTT,CASSWRLAGDADTQYF
TRBV19,TRBJ1-2,-,-,TGTGCCAGTAGTATTGGGGGCGAGGACTATGGCTACACCTTC,CASSIGGEDYGYTF
TRBV7-3,TRBJ1-1,-,TRBD1,TGTGCCAGCAGCTCCGGACAGGTAGAGGCTGAAGCTTTCTTT,CASSSGQVEAEAFF
TRBV7-9,TRBJ1-6,-,-,TGTGCCAGCAGCTTGACCGGGACACCTAGTAATTCACCCCTCCACTTT,CASSLTGTPSNSPLHF
TRBV5-1,TRBJ1-2,-,-,TGCGCCAGCAGCCCCGGTACTGGCTACACCTTC,CASSPGTGYTF
TRBV18,TRBJ1-1,-,-,TGTGCCTCACGGGGAGGATTTGGCACTGAAGCTTTCTTT,CASRGGFGTEAFF
TRBV7-3,TRBJ2-1,-,-,TGTGCCAGCAGCTCCCAGGGTGTTGGGAATGAGCAGTTCTTC,CASSSQGVGNEQFF
TRBV4-1,TRBJ2-7,-,TRBD2,TGCGCCAGCAGCCCTACCCCGCTAGCGGGGGTCTCCTACGAGCAGTACTTC,CASSPTPLAGVSYEQYF